The 25 T cell receptor beta chains given below trace back to one sample, sequenced in a study of blood T cell repertoires in COVID-19. Generated by immunoSEQ multiplex PCR, the TCRdb table keeps only in-frame clones and is missing some. The table has 77,000 or so clones, about 80% seen once; the top ten hold roughly 6%. The sample was peripheral blood. These receptors originate from a woman in her sixties or seventies with acute or convalescent COVID-19.

This rearrangement joins TRBV14 to TRBJ1-1; no firm D call. The germline gives CDR1 SGHDN, CDR2 FVKESK. The V end lost 4 bases, the J end lost 5 bases, and 14 bases lay between the germline ends. The CDR3 contains 14 residues. The CDR3 DNA follows: TGTGCCAGCAGCCGAGTTATCCCAATTACTGAAGCTTTCTTT. This encodes CASSRVIPITEAFF.

This chain links TRBV5-6 with TRBJ2-2; 7 nucleotides match TRBD1. Looked up from germline, CDR1 is SGHDT and CDR2 is YYEEEE. J lost 1 base, V lost 4 bases, and 10 bases had no gene match. This CDR3 is built from 17 residues. CDR3: CASSASTGQRNTGELFF. Written as DNA, the CDR3 is TGTGCCAGCAGCGCGTCGACGGGACAGAGGAACACCGGGGAGCTGTTTTTT.

The count of this clone is one. This chain connects TRBV29-1 to TRBJ2-1, with 9 bases lining up with TRBD1. Germline lookup yields CDR1 SQVTM and CDR2 ANQGSEA. V lost 3 bases, J lost 7 bases, and 7 bases stayed unmatched. There are 14 residues in the CDR3. CDR3 in DNA: TGCAGCGTTGACCAAACAGGGGGCGGGAATGAGCAGTTCTTC. Translated: CSVDQTGGGNEQFF.

The chain recombines TRBV5-5 with TRBJ1-6; unclear D gene. The germline V gene has CDR1 SGHKS and CDR2 YYEKEE (reference sequence). The CDR3 sequence is 15 residues long. V was clipped by 0 bases and J by 9 bases, with 13 bases between them. The CDR3 region is CASSLGGFSSSPLHF. The CDR3 region has the DNA TGTGCCAGCAGCTTGGGAGGTTTCTCTTCTTCACCCCTCCACTTT.

This chain connects TRBV5-4 to TRBJ1-1, with D possibly matching TRBD1 (5 bases). The CDR3 is 16 residues long. The V gene's germline CDR1 is SGHNT and CDR2 YYREEE (reference sequence). The ends were cut back, 3 bases at V and 0 bases at J, with 15 bases in the middle. The CDR3 region is CASSSSRGAMNTEAFF. CDR3 DNA sequence: TGTGCCAGCAGCTCCTCCCGTGGGGCTATGAACACTGAAGCTTTCTTT.

This chain joins TRBV3-1 (or the pseudogene TRBV3-2) and TRBJ2-5; 8 bases align to TRBD1. Per the germline V gene, CDR1 is LGHDT and CDR2 is YNNKEL (reference sequence). The CDR3 contains 16 residues. V gave up 4 bases and J gave up 3 bases; unmatched junction bases: 10. CDR3 region: CASSPWAGGEKETQYF. DNA for the CDR3: TGTGCCAGCAGCCCATGGGCAGGGGGCGAAAAAGAGACCCAGTACTTC.

This chain links TRBV12-3 or TRBV12-4 with TRBJ2-4; 8 nucleotides agree with TRBD1. The CDR3 is 13 amino acids. J lost 6 bases, V lost 7 bases, and 5 bases had no gene match. CDR3 protein: CASTRGQGNIQYF. The CDR3 region has the DNA TGTGCCAGCACCCGAGGACAGGGAAACATTCAGTACTTC.

The sample holds one count of this clone. The junction differs from germline at one of its ends, possibly a read error. The chain is built from TRBV9 and TRBJ1-1, with TRBD1 matching 10 bases. The CDR3 is 12 residues long. The germline V gene encodes CDR1 SGDLS and CDR2 YYNGEE. CDR3 amino acids: CASSVDRGRRSF. CDR3 sequence (DNA): TGTGCCAGCAGCGTTGACAGGGGGCGCCGGTCCTTT. The entire variable domain, with the rest obtained from reference TRBV9 and TRBJ1-1, is as follows: DSGVTQTPKHLITATGQRVTLRCSPRSGDLSVYWYQQSLDQGLQFLIQYYNGEERAKGNILERFSAQQFPDLHSELNLSSLELGDSALYFCASSVDRGRRSFGQGTRLTVV.

This chain joins TRBV5-4 and TRBJ2-4, with D possibly TRBD2 on 7 matching bases. This CDR3 is built from 16 residues. Trimming took off 0 bases at V and 7 bases at J, with 17 bases between the two ends. CDR1 is SGHNT and CDR2 is YYREEE in the germline V gene (reference sequence). Here the CDR3 DNA reads TGTGCCAGCAGCTTGGCCACAGGGAACGGGGGGAACATTCAGTACTTC. Its translation is CASSLATGNGGNIQYF. The complete variable domain, with remaining parts taken from reference TRBV5-4 and TRBJ2-4, reads ETGVTQSPTHLIKTRGQQVTLRCSSQSGHNTVSWYQQALGQGPQFIFQYYREEENGRGNFPPRFSGLQFPNYSSELNVNALELDDSALYLCASSLATGNGGNIQYFGAGTRLSVL.

The chain links TRBV18 to TRBJ1-5; TRBD1 aligns across 7 bases. The V segment lost 4 bases and the J segment 4 bases; nucleotides outside the gene matches: 10. The germline gives CDR1 KGHSH, CDR2 LQKENI. The CDR3 is made up of 16 amino acids. Here the CDR3 reads CASSQLSTGVNQPQHF. Here the CDR3 DNA reads TGTGCCAGCTCACAACTATCAACAGGGGTTAATCAGCCCCAGCATTTT.

V usage is TRBV12-3 or TRBV12-4 and J usage is TRBJ1-1; D is unclear. CDR3 length: 11 residues. V lost 7 bases to trimming and J lost 3 bases, with 6 bases between them. CDR3 residues: CASTYHTEAFF. CDR3 nucleotides: TGTGCCAGCACCTACCACACTGAAGCTTTCTTT.

This clone was seen just once. The chain carries TRBV5-4 and TRBJ1-2, with D possibly being TRBD1 (6 bases). This CDR3 is built from 16 residues. Trimming took off 0 bases at V and 4 bases at J, with 16 bases between the two ends. From germline, CDR1 is SGHNT and CDR2 YYREEE (reference sequence). The CDR3 spells CASSLDRGTDLYGYTF. The CDR3 nucleotides read TGTGCCAGCAGCTTGGATAGGGGGACGGATCTCTATGGCTACACCTTC.

The chain recombines TRBV19 with TRBJ2-1; D is perhaps TRBD2 (5 bases). This CDR3 is 14 amino acids long. V was pared by 5 bases and J by 8 bases, with 16 bases between. Germline CDR1 reads LNHDA; CDR2 reads SQIVND (reference sequence). DNA for the CDR3: TGTGCCAGTAGTCCCCAGGACCTCGGGGATGAGCAGTTCTTC. As protein: CASSPQDLGDEQFF.

This clone was counted at least ten times. V is TRBV10-3 and J is TRBJ1-2; D possibly corresponds to TRBD1 (5 bases). Looked up from germline, CDR1 is ENHRY and CDR2 is SYGVKD. The CDR3 consists of 13 residues. V lost 3 bases and J 2 bases, leaving 7 bases between the germline ends. CDR3 amino acids: CAISDRQNYGYTF. The DNA of the CDR3 is TGTGCCATCAGTGATCGACAGAACTATGGCTACACCTTC.

This clone appeared once. The chain joins TRBV6-1 to TRBJ2-7; tentatively, D is TRBD1 (6 bases). V dropped 0 bases and J dropped 0 bases, with 9 bases sitting between them. From germline, CDR1 is MNHNS and CDR2 SASEGT. The CDR3 runs 15 residues. For the CDR3, the DNA is TGTGCCAGCAGTGAAGCGGAGGACAGCTCCTACGAGCAGTACTTC. It specifies CASSEAEDSSYEQYF.

The chain's CDR3 is CASSRGGPMNTGELFF. The CDR3 DNA reads TGTGCCAGCAGCCGCGGGGGGCCGATGAACACCGGGGAGCTGTTTTTT. The genes are TRBV7-3 and TRBJ2-2; TRBD2 matches 8 bases. The germline CDR1 and CDR2 sequences are SGHTA and FQGTGA. The CDR3 spans 16 residues. Trimming removed 5 bases from V and 1 base from J; junction bases left unmatched: 6.

V gene TRBV6-6 combines with J gene TRBJ1-1; D is undetermined. The CDR3 has 16 residues. Germline CDR1 reads MNHNY; CDR2 reads SVGAGI (reference sequence). Trimming cost V 0 bases and J 5 bases, with 16 bases left between them. The CDR3 sequence is CASSYSRVIGETEAFF. The CDR3 DNA is TGTGCCAGCAGTTACTCCCGCGTTATAGGAGAGACTGAAGCTTTCTTT.

This clone has just a few counts. V usage is TRBV27 and J usage is TRBJ1-4, with 11 bases matching TRBD1. Germline assignment: CDR1 MNHEY and CDR2 SMNVEV (reference sequence). CDR3 length equals 14 residues. V gave up 4 bases and J gave up 14 bases; unmatched junction bases: 9. The CDR3 region is CASSSGQGAKRLFF. The CDR3 DNA is TGTGCCAGCAGTTCCGGACAGGGGGCTAAGCGGCTGTTTTTT.

This clone appeared a single time. The rearrangement links TRBV12-3 or TRBV12-4 to TRBJ1-1; D unclear. The germline V and J ends were trimmed by 6 bases and 2 bases, with 10 bases remaining between them. The length of the CDR3 is 13 residues. The CDR3 nucleotides read TGTGCCAGCAGCTTGAAAGCTAACACTGAAGCTTTCTTT. Amino acid sequence: CASSLKANTEAFF.

The chain carries TRBV5-4 and TRBJ2-2; 8 bases match TRBD1. The V segment lost 3 bases and the J segment 1 base; nucleotides outside the gene matches: 5. There are 16 residues in the CDR3. Germline lookup yields CDR1 SGHNT and CDR2 YYREEE (reference sequence). The CDR3 bases are TGTGCCAGCAGCTACCCACAGGGGGGGAACACCGGGGAGCTGTTTTTT. Amino acid sequence: CASSYPQGGNTGELFF. Drawing the rest from reference TRBV5-4 and TRBJ2-2, the complete variable domain is ETGVTQSPTHLIKTRGQQVTLRCSSQSGHNTVSWYQQALGQGPQFIFQYYREEENGRGNFPPRFSGLQFPNYSSELNVNALELDDSALYLCASSYPQGGNTGELFFGEGSRLTVL.

This clone appeared a few times. This chain links TRBV15 with TRBJ2-3; 12 bases match TRBD2. Germline CDR1 and CDR2: LNHNV and YYDKDF (reference sequence). V shed 5 bases and J 1 base; nucleotides not matched to a gene: 4. The CDR3 spans 16 residues. In DNA, the CDR3 is TGTGCCACCAGCGGCCGACTAGCGGGGGGCACAGATACGCAGTATTTT. Its translation is CATSGRLAGGTDTQYF.

The V gene is TRBV5-1, the J gene TRBJ2-3; maybe TRBD2 (6 bases). Germline CDR1 and CDR2: SGHRS and YFSETQ. Trimming stripped 0 bases from V and 4 bases from J, with 6 bases between. CDR3 length: 13 residues. CDR3 protein: CASSLGEADTQYF. For the CDR3, the DNA is TGCGCCAGCAGCTTGGGGGAGGCAGATACGCAGTATTTT.

This clone was recorded a few times. The V gene is TRBV27, the J gene TRBJ2-7, with D perhaps TRBD2 (5 bases). Trimming stripped 4 bases from V and 2 bases from J, with 15 bases between. Germline V CDR1 and CDR2: MNHEY, SMNVEV (reference sequence). CDR3 size: 15 residues. This CDR3 reads CASSSITGKAYEQYF. The CDR3 DNA reads as TGTGCCAGCAGTTCTATAACCGGGAAGGCCTACGAGCAGTACTTC.

In its sample, this clone was seen a few times. The chain recombines TRBV25-1 with TRBJ1-1; 7 nucleotides agree with TRBD1. J gave up 6 bases and V 3 bases, and 10 bases lay outside the gene matches. Germline V gene lookup returns CDR1 MGHDK and CDR2 SYGVNS. The CDR3 loop spans 15 amino acids. The DNA for the CDR3 is TGTGCCAGCAGTGACTTTAGGGGGCAAAGGTCTGAAGCTTTCTTT. This encodes CASSDFRGQRSEAFF.

The V and J genes are TRBV18 and TRBJ1-4; D unresolved. CDR1 KGHSH and CDR2 LQKENI come from the germline V gene. This CDR3 has 13 amino acids. Trimming took 2 bases from V and 5 from J, leaving 6 bases between them. In DNA, the CDR3 is TGTGCCAGCTCACCAACACCAAATGAAAAACTGTTTTTT. This codes for CASSPTPNEKLFF.